This T cell receptor (beta chain) was sequenced during a study of a mutant IDH1 vaccine in newly diagnosed glioma. Method: immunoSEQ multiplex PCR; TCRdb's copy keeps in-frame clones and lacks some. This table holds some 35,000 clones, 65% to 85% found once. The time point: week 47, end of study. The study gave 300 ug of mutant IDH1 20-mer peptide per vaccine dose, with topical imiquimod. This CDR3 contains 14 residues. Germline assignment: CDR1 SGHTA and CDR2 FQGNSA. V shed 6 bases and J shed 8 bases, with 19 bases lying between them. Comment on this clone: Its antigen is unidentified.

The rearrangement links TRBV7-2 to TRBJ1-2, with a weak D call TRBD1 (5 bases). The starting material was PBMCs, obtained from a glioma patient whose treatment included an IDH1 peptide vaccine. The clonotype was recovered from a man aged 35-49 years with glioma. CDR3 loop: CASRSEAQGPGYTF. DNA for the CDR3: TGTGCCAGCAGATCCGAGGCCCAGGGACCGGGCTACACCTTC. The whole variable domain, filled in from reference TRBV7-2 and TRBJ1-2, reads GAGVSQSPSNKVTEKGKDVELRCDPISGHTALYWYRQSLGQGLEFLIYFQGNSAPDKSGLPSDRFSAERTGGSVSTLTIQRTQQEDSAVYLCASRSEAQGPGYTFGSGTRLTVV.